A single sample is the source of the 8 T cell receptor beta chains below, sequenced in a study of blood T cell repertoires in COVID-19. TCRdb keeps only in-frame clones here, not all; method: immunoSEQ multiplex PCR. The table has 250,000 or so clones, 86% seen once. The specimen was peripheral blood. The receptors were sampled from a man aged 60-69 years with acute or convalescent COVID-19.

This rearrangement joins TRBV27 to TRBJ1-1; tentative D call: TRBD1 (5 bases). This CDR3 has 14 residues. Per germline, CDR1 MNHEY and CDR2 SMNVEV (reference sequence). Trimming left V 2 bases short and J 3 bases short, with 10 bases between. CDR3 nucleotides: TGTGCCAGCAGTTTAGGGGGGTATTACACTGAAGCTTTCTTT. Protein: CASSLGGYYTEAFF.

The chain employs TRBV7-2 and TRBJ1-5, with 10 bases fitting TRBD1. CDR1 SGHTA and CDR2 FQGNSA come from the germline V gene. The CDR3 spans 14 residues. J was trimmed by 7 bases and V by 5 bases; bases with no gene match: 5. The CDR3 DNA reads as TGTGCCAGCAGCCGGGGACAGGGGTTACAGCCCCAGCATTTT. This sequence encodes CASSRGQGLQPQHF.

The chain carries TRBV7-2 and TRBJ1-2, with D unresolved. Between the trimmed V and J ends, which lost 0 bases and 4 bases, there was a span of 15 bases. CDR1 and CDR2 from the germline V gene are SGHTA and FQGNSA. CDR3 length: 16 residues. The CDR3, as DNA: TGTGCCAGCAGCTTAGCGGCAGCTGCTCGGGGCTATGGCTACACCTTC. Protein sequence: CASSLAAAARGYGYTF.

This clone is a singleton in its sample. This chain uses TRBV6-6 with TRBJ1-5; the match to TRBD1 covers 12 bases. Germline V CDR1 and CDR2: MNHNY, SVGAGI (reference sequence). This CDR3 is built from 14 residues. V gave up 5 bases and J gave up 6 bases; unmatched junction bases: 2. CDR3 protein: CASSPGQGAQPQHF. As DNA, the CDR3 is TGTGCCAGCAGTCCGGGACAGGGGGCTCAGCCCCAGCATTTT.

The chain combines TRBV4-1 with TRBJ2-1, with 8 positions matching TRBD1. Germline V gene lookup returns CDR1 MGHRA and CDR2 YSYEKL. V lost 8 bases and J lost 0; bases outside the gene matches: 9. The CDR3 contains 16 residues. This CDR3 is CASFPTGESSYNEQFF. CDR3 DNA sequence: TGCGCCAGCTTTCCGACAGGGGAGAGCTCCTACAATGAGCAGTTCTTC.

The chain employs TRBV4-2 and TRBJ1-5; 8 bases map to TRBD1. This CDR3 is built from 15 residues. The germline gives CDR1 LGHNA, CDR2 YNFKEQ. V dropped 4 bases and J dropped 4; count of bases not matched to a gene: 6. CDR3 in DNA: TGTGCCAGCAGCCCTAGGACAGGGAAGAATCAGCCCCAGCATTTT. It codes for CASSPRTGKNQPQHF.

This clone was seen more than once but under ten times. CDR3 in DNA: TGTGCCAGCAGCTTACGGGTTGGGTCACCCCTCCACTTT. Its translation: CASSLRVGSPLHF. The chain combines TRBV11-3 with TRBJ1-6; no clear D gene. The V end lost 2 bases, the J end lost 10 bases, and 9 bases lay between the germline ends. Germline values: CDR1 SGHNT, CDR2 YENEEA. CDR3 length: 13 amino acids.

V and J are TRBV7-8 and TRBJ1-5, with D maybe TRBD1 (6 bases). This CDR3 is built from 17 residues. CDR1 is SGHVS, CDR2 FQNEAQ, per germline. Trimming shortened V by 2 bases and J by 0 bases, and 14 bases separated the two germline ends. CDR3: CASSLSPRTDSNQPQHF. CDR3 in DNA: TGTGCCAGCAGCTTAAGTCCCCGGACAGATAGCAATCAGCCCCAGCATTTT.